A single sample gave rise to the 24 T cell receptor beta chains below, sequenced in a study of T cells in Graves' hyperthyroidism and ophthalmopathy. Regions amplified from RNA transcripts were the TCR beta CDR3 regions. The primer set for the first-round RT-PCR of the TCR CDR3 was HTBI. TCRdb redid the calling of the multiplex PCR reads with MiXCR, one entry per CDR3 protein. The sample includes some 700,000 distinct CDR3 sequences, 17% seen only once; the top ten take around 15%. Material for sequencing was blood. The receptors were sampled from a man in his fifties with Graves' hyperthyroidism.

The chain uses TRBV5-1 and TRBJ1-1, with a tentative D call TRBD1 (6 bases). V lost 1 base, J lost 1 base, and 11 bases lay in between. Germline V CDR1 and CDR2: SGHRS, YFSETQ. The CDR3 sequence is 15 residues long. The CDR3 region has the DNA TGCGCCAGCAGCTTGTTGGGGGCGGAGAACACTGAAGCTTTCTTT. Its translation is CASSLLGAENTEAFF.

This clonotype was observed a handful of times. This chain's CDR3 is CASTPGQGSSYEQYF. CDR3 sequence (DNA): TGTGCCAGTACACCAGGACAGGGTTCATCCTACGAGCAGTACTTC. The chain has TRBV19 and TRBJ2-7; 8 bases match TRBD1. Germline V gives CDR1 LNHDA, CDR2 SQIVND (reference sequence). The CDR3 is 15 residues long. V was pared by 7 bases and J by 1 base, with 9 bases of the junction left unmatched.

This sequence joins TRBV6-1 and TRBJ2-7, with D maybe TRBD1 (5 bases). Germline assignment: CDR1 MNHNS and CDR2 SASEGT. This CDR3 contains 12 residues. The V and J ends lost 11 bases and 2 bases respectively, with 13 bases between them. The CDR3 region has the DNA TGTGCCGTATGGCAGGGTCCCTACGAGCAGTACTTC. Translating gives CAVWQGPYEQYF.

This clonotype was picked up one time. This sequence joins TRBV2 and TRBJ2-5; TRBD2 aligns across 15 bases. The germline V gene encodes CDR1 SNHLY and CDR2 FYNNEI. This CDR3 has 16 residues. Germline trimming cut 7 bases from V and 3 bases from J; bases unmatched to any gene: 6. The chain's CDR3 is CASTGTSGRQKETQYF. CDR3 DNA sequence: TGTGCCAGCACCGGGACTAGCGGGAGGCAGAAAGAGACCCAGTACTTC.

The V call is TRBV11-3, the J call TRBJ2-3; D gene uncertain. CDR1 SGHNT and CDR2 YENEEA come from the germline V gene. Trimming left V 5 bases short and J 0 bases short, with 15 bases between. This CDR3 contains 16 residues. CDR3: CASSPKRVTSTDTQYF. The CDR3 DNA is TGTGCCAGCAGCCCGAAAAGGGTTACTAGCACAGATACGCAGTATTTT.

This clonotype was found a few times. V gene TRBV20-1 combines with J gene TRBJ2-5; the match to TRBD2 covers 7 bases. The V segment lost 6 bases and the J segment 2 bases; nucleotides outside the gene matches: 12. This CDR3 is 15 amino acids long. Germline values: CDR1 DFQATT, CDR2 SNEGSKA (reference sequence). As DNA, the CDR3 is TGCAGTGCACACTCGGCGGCTAGCGGACAAGAGACCCAGTACTTC. It yields the protein CSAHSAASGQETQYF.

This clonotype was found once. One end of the junction is discordant with germline, which a read error may explain. The rearrangement links TRBV28 to TRBJ2-2; TRBD2 matches at 11 bases. This CDR3 has 16 amino acids. Germline V gives CDR1 MDHEN, CDR2 SYDVKM. CDR3 DNA sequence: TGTGCCAGCGGTTTCCCCGGACTAGCGGGCACCGGGGAGCTGTTTTTT. This gives the protein CASGFPGLAGTGELFF.

At least ten counts were recorded for this clonotype. This chain uses TRBV9 with TRBJ2-1; D uncertain. The length of the CDR3 is 13 residues. V gave up 0 bases and J gave up 9 bases, with 10 bases separating them. Germline V CDR1 and CDR2: SGDLS, YYNGEE. The CDR3 DNA reads TGTGCCAGCAGCGTAGAGGGTGGATCTGAGCAGTTCTTC. Translation: CASSVEGGSEQFF.

V is TRBV10-3 and J is TRBJ2-6; a weak D match, TRBD2 (6 bases). The CDR3 contains 18 residues. Trimming removed 0 bases at V and 0 bases at J, with 12 bases between. From germline, CDR1 is ENHRY and CDR2 SYGVKD. The CDR3 region is CAISESAGRLSGANVLTF. The DNA of the CDR3 is TGTGCCATCAGTGAGTCGGCAGGGAGGCTCTCTGGGGCCAACGTCCTGACTTTC.

This clonotype has at least ten counts. V usage is TRBV7-8 and J usage is TRBJ2-5; 8 nucleotides line up with TRBD1. The CDR3 runs 15 residues. Trimming at V came to 5 bases and at J to 2 bases, leaving 7 bases not matched to a gene. Germline CDR1 and CDR2: SGHVS and FQNEAQ. DNA for the CDR3: TGTGCCAGCAGCCCATACAGGGACAGGCAAGAGACCCAGTACTTC. Translated, it gives CASSPYRDRQETQYF. Complete variable domain (other parts from reference TRBV7-8 and TRBJ2-5): GAGVSQSPRYKVAKRGQDVALRCDPISGHVSLFWYQQALGQGPEFLTYFQNEAQLDKSGLPSDRFFAERPEGSVSTLKIQRTQQEDSAVYLCASSPYRDRQETQYFGPGTRLLVL.

This clonotype came up a few times. The V call is TRBV15, the J call TRBJ2-3; no definite D call. The CDR3 is 14 residues long. CDR1 LNHNV and CDR2 YYDKDF come from the germline V gene (reference sequence). V lost 3 bases, J lost 0 bases, and 7 bases lay in between. Here the CDR3 DNA reads TGTGCCACCAGCAGCGGGTTTAGCACAGATACGCAGTATTTT. Its translation is CATSSGFSTDTQYF.

This clonotype was detected many times. The chain is built from TRBV19 and TRBJ2-2; weak D call: TRBD2 (6 bases). Per germline, CDR1 LNHDA and CDR2 SQIVND (reference sequence). The CDR3 runs 16 residues. Deletions cut 6 bases from V and 3 bases from J, with 17 bases between. This chain's CDR3 is CASSRRAGRDTGELFF. As DNA, the CDR3 is TGTGCCAGTAGCCGAAGGGCGGGAAGGGACACCGGGGAGCTGTTTTTT.

This clonotype was recorded a few times. Here the CDR3 DNA reads TGTGCCAGCAGCCTTCGATCTAACTTCTCTGGAAACACCATATATTTT. Encoded protein: CASSLRSNFSGNTIYF. The chain couples TRBV14 to TRBJ1-3; D is uncertain. V was pared by 4 bases and J by 0 bases, with 13 bases between. CDR3 length: 16 residues. Germline-derived CDR1 and CDR2 are SGHDN and FVKESK.

Only a few counts were recorded for this clonotype. V and J are TRBV12-3 or TRBV12-4 and TRBJ1-4; D is possibly TRBD1 (5 bases). Trimming pared 7 bases from V and 8 bases from J, leaving 17 bases between. The CDR3 is 14 amino acids. For the CDR3, the DNA is TGTGCCAGCAAATTGGGGCCTAGGAGGGAAAAACTGTTTTTT. Translation: CASKLGPRREKLFF.

This clonotype came up many times. CDR3 sequence: CATSDTAGFQETQYF. The CDR3 region has the DNA TGTGCCACCAGTGATACCGCAGGGTTTCAAGAGACCCAGTACTTC. This chain uses TRBV24-1 with TRBJ2-5, with D maybe TRBD1 (5 bases). Germline assignment: CDR1 KGHDR and CDR2 SFDVKD. This CDR3 spans 15 amino acids. V was trimmed by 3 bases and J by 2 bases, leaving 12 bases between them.

This clonotype was seen many times. The rearrangement joins TRBV7-2 to TRBJ2-1; D may be TRBD1 (5 bases). The germline V and J ends were trimmed by 4 bases and 9 bases, with 13 bases remaining between them. Germline V gene data show CDR1 as SGHTA and CDR2 as FQGNSA. This CDR3 contains 13 residues. For the CDR3, the DNA is TGTGCCAGCAGCTCAGCAGGGTCTGGTGAGCAGTTCTTC. Amino acid sequence: CASSSAGSGEQFF.

The chain carries TRBV11-2 and TRBJ2-7; D remains unclear. V dropped 4 bases and J dropped 3 bases, with 10 bases sitting between them. This CDR3 has 13 residues. From germline, CDR1 is SGHAT and CDR2 FQNNGV. CDR3 sequence reads: CASSSEFHYEQYF. The CDR3 bases are TGTGCCAGCAGCTCCGAATTTCACTACGAGCAGTACTTC.

The chain has TRBV14 and TRBJ2-7; tentative D call: TRBD2 (6 bases). The V gene's germline CDR1 is SGHDN and CDR2 FVKESK. This CDR3 spans 15 amino acids. V lost 5 bases to trimming and J lost 2 bases, with 16 bases between them. The CDR3 sequence is CASSGALARPYEQYF. In DNA, the CDR3 is TGTGCCAGCAGCGGGGCGCTAGCGAGGCCCTACGAGCAGTACTTC. Full variable domain (missing parts from reference TRBV14 and TRBJ2-7): EAGVTQFPSHSVIEKGQTVTLRCDPISGHDNLYWYRRVMGKEIKFLLHFVKESKQDESGMPNNRFLAERTGGTYSTLKVQPAELEDSGVYFCASSGALARPYEQYFGPGTRLTVT.

This chain connects TRBV9 to TRBJ2-7; perhaps TRBD2 as D (6 bases). Germline V lookup: CDR1 SGDLS, CDR2 YYNGEE. Trimming pared 0 bases from V and 4 bases from J, leaving 17 bases between. The CDR3 has 16 amino acids. The CDR3 is CASSVAEGGGFYEQYF. As DNA, the CDR3 is TGTGCCAGCAGCGTAGCTGAGGGTGGGGGGTTTTACGAGCAGTACTTC. The full variable domain, completed using reference TRBV9 and TRBJ2-7, is DSGVTQTPKHLITATGQRVTLRCSPRSGDLSVYWYQQSLDQGLQFLIQYYNGEERAKGNILERFSAQQFPDLHSELNLSSLELGDSALYFCASSVAEGGGFYEQYFGPGTRLTVT.

CDR3 nucleotides: TGTGCCAGTAGTATTACCGGGACGGGAGTCTCGGGAAAAGGCTACACCTTC. Translated: CASSITGTGVSGKGYTF. The chain employs TRBV19 and TRBJ1-2; D is perhaps TRBD1 (5 bases). Germline V gene data show CDR1 as LNHDA and CDR2 as SQIVND (reference sequence). Trimming took 3 bases from V and 8 from J, leaving 25 bases between them. The CDR3 covers 17 residues.

V gene TRBV7-2 combines with J gene TRBJ2-3; 8 bases agree with TRBD2. This CDR3 region has 17 residues. Germline V gives CDR1 SGHTA, CDR2 FQGNSA. V trimming: 4 bases; J trimming: 0 bases; junction bases outside the gene matches: 9. The CDR3 coding sequence is TGTGCCAGCAGCTCGTCGAGTCTAGCGGGTAGCACAGATACGCAGTATTTT. This codes for CASSSSSLAGSTDTQYF.

This clonotype has more than one count but fewer than ten. V gene TRBV28 combines with J gene TRBJ1-2, with TRBD1 matching over 11 bases. Trimming took 4 bases from V and 8 from J; bases not matched to a gene: 15. This CDR3 contains 17 residues. Germline V CDR1 and CDR2: MDHEN, SYDVKM. The CDR3, as DNA: TGTGCCAGCAGTTCGATGGCTTGGACAGGGGGCGTCCCCGGCTACACCTTC. This gives the protein CASSSMAWTGGVPGYTF.

Details on this clonotype: A junction boundary mismatches the germline segment, possibly from a read error. The chain carries TRBV28 and TRBJ1-2, with D possibly TRBD1 on 5 matching bases. The CDR3 runs to 14 residues. Germline V gives CDR1 MDHEN, CDR2 SYDVKM. CDR3 in DNA: TGTGCCAGCAGTTTATATCGGCAGGGCTATGGCTACGCCTTC. Amino acid sequence: CASSLYRQGYGYAF.

The chain employs TRBV6-1 and TRBJ2-7; D is uncertain. The germline V and J ends were trimmed by 1 base and 2 bases, with 9 bases remaining between them. The CDR3 is 14 residues long. Germline assignment: CDR1 MNHNS and CDR2 SASEGT. The DNA for the CDR3 is TGTGCCAGCAGTGAAGGGAGCGCTGCCTACGAGCAGTACTTC. This translates into CASSEGSAAYEQYF.